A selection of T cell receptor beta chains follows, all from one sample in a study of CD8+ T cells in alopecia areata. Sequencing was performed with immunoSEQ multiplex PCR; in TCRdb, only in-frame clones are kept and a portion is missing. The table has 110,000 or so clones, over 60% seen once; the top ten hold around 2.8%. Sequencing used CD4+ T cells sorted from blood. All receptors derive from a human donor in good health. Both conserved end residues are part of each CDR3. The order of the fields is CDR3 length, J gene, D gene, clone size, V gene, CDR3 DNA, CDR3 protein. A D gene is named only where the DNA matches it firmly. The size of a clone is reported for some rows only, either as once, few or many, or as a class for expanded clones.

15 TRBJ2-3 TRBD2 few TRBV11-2 TGTGCCAGCAGCCCTGTGGCGGGGGTGGCAGATACGCAGTATTTT CASSPVAGVADTQYF
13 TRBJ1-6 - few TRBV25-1 TGTGCCAGCAGAGGAGAATATAATTCACCCCTCCACTTT CASRGEYNSPLHF
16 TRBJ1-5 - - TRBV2 TGTGCCAGCAGTGACAGGGGTGGGGCAGGCAATCAGCCCCAGCATTTT CASSDRGGAGNQPQHF
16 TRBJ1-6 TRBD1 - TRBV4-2 TGTGCCAGCAGCCAAGATCAGGACAGGGGGCATTCACCCCTCCACTTT CASSQDQDRGHSPLHF
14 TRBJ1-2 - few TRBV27 TGTGCCAGCAGGGGAGCAGGGCGTGTGGATGGCTACACCTTC CASRGAGRVDGYTF
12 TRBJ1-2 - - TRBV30 TGTGCCTGGGTACAGGTTAACTATGGCTACACCTTC CAWVQVNYGYTF
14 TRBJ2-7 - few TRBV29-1 TGCAGCCCCACCCAGCGGGACAGTGTGAGACCGCAGTACTTC CSPTQRDSVRPQYF
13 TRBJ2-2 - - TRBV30 TGTGCCTGGAATAGGGAGAACACCGGGGAGCTGTTTTTT CAWNRENTGELFF
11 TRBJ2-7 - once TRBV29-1 TGCAGCGTTGACAGGGGCCACGAGCAGTACTTC CSVDRGHEQYF
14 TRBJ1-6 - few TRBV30 TGTGCCTGGACAAACCAGGGCGACAATTCACCCCTCCACTTT CAWTNQGDNSPLHF
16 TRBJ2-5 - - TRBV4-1 TGCGCCAGCAGCCAAGAAGGGCGACAGAGGAAAGAGACCCAGTACTTC CASSQEGRQRKETQYF
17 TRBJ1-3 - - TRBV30 TGTGCCTGGAGTGCGCATCAGGGGAAGATAGGTGGAAACACCATATATTTT CAWSAHQGKIGGNTIYF
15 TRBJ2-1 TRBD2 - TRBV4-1 TGCGCCAGCAGCCAATTAGCGGGGGTCTACAATGAGCAGTTCTTC CASSQLAGVYNEQFF
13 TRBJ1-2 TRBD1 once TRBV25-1 TGTGCCAGCAGTGGTTCGACAGGGGGTGGCTACACCTTC CASSGSTGGGYTF